There are many counts of the clone carrying this TCR beta chain. The antigen remains unidentified. There are 12 residues in the CDR3. V was cut by 3 bases and J by 6 bases, with 9 bases left in between. Per germline, CDR1 SGHVS and CDR2 FQNEAQ. This entry belongs to a study of PD-L1 blockade in urothelial cancer. Overall study findings and caveats: Survival was better when pretreatment blood TCR clonality fell below the median.

TCRdb's table, derived via immunoSEQ multiplex PCR, lists solely in-frame clones and lacks some. The sample gives around 66,000 clones, approximately 78% of which show up once; around 1.7% is in the top ten. Noted time point: pretreatment peripheral blood. The sample was PBMCs, taken around atezolizumab (anti-PD-L1) treatment. V is TRBV7-8 and J is TRBJ2-7; perhaps TRBD2 as D (5 bases). This clonotype was obtained from a man aged 65 to 79 with urothelial cancer. CDR3 protein: CASSFGVREQYF. DNA for the CDR3: TGTGCCAGCAGCTTCGGGGTCCGCGAGCAGTACTTC. The whole variable domain, filled in from reference TRBV7-8 and TRBJ2-7, reads GAGVSQSPRYKVAKRGQDVALRCDPISGHVSLFWYQQALGQGPEFLTYFQNEAQLDKSGLPSDRFFAERPEGSVSTLKIQRTQQEDSAVYLCASSFGVREQYFGPGTRLTVT.